These T cell receptor beta chains were read from a single sample in a study of cytomegalovirus exposure and HLA in healthy donors. The protocol was immunoSEQ multiplex PCR, while the TCRdb copy is restricted to in-frame clones and leaves out a portion. The sample has about 360,000 clones; more than 80% are singletons. The sequencing sample was made of PBMCs. Every receptor here comes from a woman under 30 in good health and CMV-seronegative. The conserved cysteine and the conserved F or W are not part of the CDR3 here. Each record gives: J gene, V gene, CDR3 protein.

>TRBJ2-5|TRBV5-1
ASSLGGGSETQY
>TRBJ2-7|TRBV5-1
ASRGSSGEEQY
>TRBJ2-1|TRBV11-2
ASSLVSGGNNEQF
>TRBJ2-3|TRBV18
ASSLAGHPADTQY
>TRBJ2-7|TRBV5-1
ASSLAYEQY
>TRBJ2-7|TRBV7-6
ASSPREDYEQY
>TRBJ2-7|TRBV19
ASSYQGPSYEQY
>TRBJ1-3|TRBV4-2
ASSKDRGSGNTIY
>TRBJ1-1|TRBV29-1
SVDEGGTEAF
>TRBJ1-4|TRBV9
ASSAQSRATNEKLF
>TRBJ1-3|TRBV4-2
ASSQTATLDGAGDRNTIY
>TRBJ2-7|TRBV11-2
ASRPLMAERYEQY
>TRBJ1-3|TRBV5-1
ASSFEGRSGNTIY
>TRBJ1-1|TRBV28
ASRQAGVTEAF
>TRBJ2-1|TRBV28
ASRGTGSNEQF
>TRBJ2-3|TRBV27
ASSIMAPLAARTDTQY
>TRBJ1-3|TRBV12-5
ASGLQDGTANSGNTIY
>TRBJ2-1|TRBV27
ASTPGTTPHNEQF
>TRBJ1-2|TRBV28
ASSRDRINYGYT
>TRBJ2-7|TRBV7-2
ASSLGLGDGEQY
>TRBJ1-6|TRBV27
ASTPWTTGQSPLH
>TRBJ1-5|TRBV18
ASSQGANQPQH